Listed here are 16 T cell receptor beta chains from one sample, sequenced in a study of T cells in localized non-small cell lung cancer (dated by TCRdb to 2020 to 2021). To prepare the library, the immunoSEQ multiplex PCR assay was applied. Held by TCRdb, this immuneACCESS table contains in-frame sequences only and omits some clones. Under half of the omission traces to an unresolved V gene where checked; the cause of the rest is unknown. The sample yields about 32,000 clones; approximately 88% were counted once. Clones ranked in the top ten supply around 4% of the sample. The source material was peripheral blood mononuclear cells, sampled before any cancer treatment. These receptors all stem from a woman aged 40-69 years with stage III lung adenocarcinoma.

The chain recombines TRBV19 with TRBJ2-3; 9 bases map to TRBD2. V was clipped by 5 bases and J by 0 bases; unmatched bases: 6. The length of the CDR3 is 16 residues. Germline CDR1 is LNHDA and CDR2 is SQIVND (reference sequence). The CDR3 DNA is TGTGCCAGTAGTGGTAGCGGGAGCCTTAGCACAGATACGCAGTATTTT. Its translation is CASSGSGSLSTDTQYF.

The V and J genes are TRBV4-1 and TRBJ1-1; D is undetermined. V lost 4 bases to trimming and J lost 0 bases, with 15 bases between them. The CDR3 extends over 16 amino acids. Germline V gives CDR1 MGHRA, CDR2 YSYEKL. CDR3 in DNA: TGCGCCAGCAGCCCAAGAGGTACATCGATGAACACTGAAGCTTTCTTT. It translates to CASSPRGTSMNTEAFF.

The chain couples TRBV9 to TRBJ2-7; possibly TRBD2 for D (6 bases). From germline, CDR1 is SGDLS and CDR2 YYNGEE. The V gene lost 4 bases and the J gene lost 3 bases, with 17 bases spanning the gap. The CDR3 is 15 amino acids. CDR3 region: CASSPTLTSGYEQYF. In DNA, the CDR3 is TGTGCCAGCAGCCCAACACTGACTAGTGGCTACGAGCAGTACTTC.

This clone was observed a single time. The chain has TRBV30 and TRBJ2-3, with D unclear. Germline V gene sequence: CDR1 GTSNPN, CDR2 SVGIG (reference sequence). The length of the CDR3 is 11 residues. V was trimmed by 3 bases and J by 5 bases, leaving 6 bases between them. CDR3 residues: CAWRPRDTQYF. The CDR3 DNA reads as TGTGCCTGGAGGCCAAGAGATACGCAGTATTTT.

This chain joins TRBV6-1 and TRBJ1-2; maybe TRBD1 (5 bases). CDR3 length: 14 amino acids. Per germline, CDR1 MNHNS and CDR2 SASEGT. V lost 3 bases to trimming and J lost 8 bases, with 16 bases between them. CDR3 bases: TGTGCCAGCAGTGACCTCAGGGCTCGGGAAGGCTACACCTTC. The encoded protein is CASSDLRAREGYTF.

The chain employs TRBV10-3 and TRBJ2-7, with a weak D call TRBD2 (7 bases). V was shortened by 7 bases and J by 2 bases, with 12 bases between the two germline ends. CDR1 ENHRY and CDR2 SYGVKD come from the germline V gene. This CDR3 has 13 amino acids. The CDR3 sequence: CAIKGEGTYEQYF. In DNA form, the CDR3 reads TGTGCCATCAAGGGGGAGGGGACCTACGAGCAGTACTTC.

The chain recombines TRBV10-3 with TRBJ1-2; D might be TRBD1 (6 bases). CDR1 and CDR2 from the germline V gene are ENHRY and SYGVKD. Trimming pared 3 bases from V and 3 bases from J, leaving 14 bases between. The CDR3 contains 15 residues. The CDR3: CAISDHGQGYYGYTF. DNA for the CDR3: TGTGCCATCAGTGATCATGGGCAGGGGTACTATGGCTACACCTTC.

The chain is built from TRBV28 and TRBJ2-5; 12 bases are a match to TRBD2. Germline assignment: CDR1 MDHEN and CDR2 SYDVKM. This CDR3 has 17 residues. J was trimmed by 9 bases and V by 4 bases; bases with no gene match: 15. For the CDR3, the DNA is TGTGCCAGCAGTTCCCCCTCGGGACTAGCGGGTCCAAGGGCCCAGTACTTC. This encodes CASSSPSGLAGPRAQYF.

The chain couples TRBV15 to TRBJ2-1; no firm D call. The CDR3 is 15 residues long. V lost 5 bases to trimming and J lost 3 bases, with 14 bases between them. Germline V lookup: CDR1 LNHNV, CDR2 YYDKDF (reference sequence). CDR3 DNA: TGTGCCACCAGCGGGTCCCCGCAGCTCTACAATGAGCAGTTCTTC. It specifies CATSGSPQLYNEQFF.

Regarding this clone: The junction and the germline gene differ at one end; a read error may be behind it. The genes are TRBV7-7 and TRBJ1-2; no clear D. Germline CDR1 is SSHAT and CDR2 is FNYEAQ (reference sequence). CDR3 length: 15 residues. The CDR3 loop is CASSVGYKCRKTYGF. CDR3 nucleotides: TGTGCCAGCAGCGTGGGTTATAAGTGCCGAAAGACCTATGGCTTC.

As to this clone: Other DNA sequences within the sample encode an identical CDR3. The chain has TRBV2 and TRBJ1-5; D not certain. Germline V CDR1 and CDR2: SNHLY, FYNNEI. The CDR3 runs 13 residues. Trimming cost V 6 bases and J 0 bases, with 6 bases left between them. The CDR3 loop is CASRRDSNQPQHF. The CDR3 DNA is TGTGCCAGCAGGAGGGATAGCAATCAGCCCCAGCATTTT.

This clone appeared a single time. J is TRBJ1-1 and V is TRBV9; TRBD1 is a possible D gene (6 bases). V lost 3 bases and J 1 base, leaving 13 bases between the germline ends. Germline V gene sequence: CDR1 SGDLS, CDR2 YYNGEE. This CDR3 has 15 residues. The CDR3 region is CASSEGQGPNTEAFF. The CDR3 nucleotides are TGTGCCAGCAGCGAGGGACAAGGACCGAACACTGAAGCTTTCTTT.

The chain links TRBV4-3 to TRBJ1-2, with D unclear. CDR1 and CDR2 (germline): LGHNA, YSLEER. This CDR3 spans 17 amino acids. V lost 0 bases, J lost 3 bases, and 17 bases lay in between. This CDR3 reads CASSQDRSTGIHYGYTF. DNA of the CDR3: TGCGCCAGCAGCCAAGATCGGAGTACGGGAATCCACTATGGCTACACCTTC.

J is TRBJ2-3 and V is TRBV6-5; 7 bases agree with TRBD2. CDR1 and CDR2 from the germline V gene are MNHEY and SVGAGI. Germline trimming cut 1 base from V and 1 base from J; bases unmatched to any gene: 5. The CDR3 runs 16 residues. CDR3 sequence: CASSYFGGSGTDTQYF. In nucleotides, the CDR3 is TGTGCCAGCAGTTACTTTGGCGGGAGCGGCACAGATACGCAGTATTTT.

V gene TRBV4-3 combines with J gene TRBJ1-4; D is possibly TRBD1 (6 bases). Trimming took off 0 bases at V and 10 bases at J, with 12 bases between the two ends. Germline V gives CDR1 LGHNA, CDR2 YSLEER. There are 14 residues in the CDR3. CDR3 sequence: CASSQEVQGRKLFF. DNA for the CDR3: TGCGCCAGCAGCCAAGAGGTCCAGGGGCGAAAACTGTTTTTT.

V gene TRBV19 combines with J gene TRBJ1-2; D is possibly TRBD1 (5 bases). V lost 3 bases to trimming and J lost 4 bases, with 15 bases between them. Germline V gene sequence: CDR1 LNHDA, CDR2 SQIVND (reference sequence). This CDR3 comprises 15 residues. For the CDR3, the DNA is TGTGCCAGTAGTATTGGTGGGGCTCTACCCTATGGCTACACCTTC. Amino acid sequence: CASSIGGALPYGYTF.